These 32 T cell receptor beta chains originate from one sample sequenced in a study of cytomegalovirus exposure and HLA in healthy donors. Profiled with immunoSEQ multiplex PCR; TCRdb holds only in-frame clones, not every one. The sample yields over 200,000 clones, about 86% seen once. The specimen sequenced was PBMCs. These receptor sequences come from a woman aged 18-29 years in good health and CMV-seronegative.

The chain has TRBV10-3 and TRBJ1-2, with unresolved D. This CDR3 contains 15 residues. Trimming took off 0 bases at V and 8 bases at J, with 16 bases between the two ends. Germline CDR1 and CDR2: ENHRY and SYGVKD. CDR3 protein: CAISESGRRAGGYTF. Written as DNA, the CDR3 is TGTGCCATCAGTGAGTCTGGGCGTCGGGCGGGAGGCTACACCTTC.

The chain is built from TRBV6-6 and TRBJ2-7, with 7 bases fitting TRBD1. The CDR3 is made up of 15 amino acids. After removal of 5 bases from V and 2 bases from J, the junction contained 9 bases not matched to a gene. Germline CDR1 and CDR2: MNHNY and SVGAGI (reference sequence). The CDR3 spells CASSGTGADPYEQYF. CDR3 coding DNA: TGTGCCAGCAGTGGAACAGGGGCCGATCCCTACGAGCAGTACTTC.

The chain couples TRBV5-1 to TRBJ2-3; D remains unclear. With 0 bases removed from V and 0 bases from J, the gap between germline ends came to 8 bases. Germline values: CDR1 SGHRS, CDR2 YFSETQ. This CDR3 has 15 amino acids. This CDR3 reads CASSLALPSTDTQYF. The DNA of the CDR3 is TGCGCCAGCAGCTTGGCCCTACCGAGCACAGATACGCAGTATTTT.

This sequence joins TRBV28 and TRBJ1-4, with D uncertain. The germline gives CDR1 MDHEN, CDR2 SYDVKM. The CDR3 length is 16 residues. Trimming pared 5 bases from V and 4 bases from J, leaving 17 bases between. The CDR3 DNA sequence: TGTGCCAGCAGTCTCTCGAGGAGCCGCCTTAATGAAAAACTGTTTTTT. It encodes CASSLSRSRLNEKLFF.

V gene TRBV29-1 combines with J gene TRBJ1-1, with D uncertain. This CDR3 comprises 12 residues. The germline V gene has CDR1 SQVTM and CDR2 ANQGSEA. V was pared by 4 bases and J by 4 bases, with 10 bases between. CDR3 bases: TGCAGCGTTGCCCCCGGTGCCACTGAAGCTTTCTTT. Its translation is CSVAPGATEAFF.

The chain couples TRBV28 to TRBJ1-1; 7 positions match TRBD1. The CDR3 loop spans 16 amino acids. V was clipped by 7 bases and J by 2 bases; unmatched bases: 13. From germline, CDR1 is MDHEN and CDR2 SYDVKM. The CDR3 coding sequence is TGTGCCAGCACCTACCCAGGGGGTTGGCGTAACACTGAAGCTTTCTTT. This gives the protein CASTYPGGWRNTEAFF.

As to this clone: Other DNA variants within this sample encode the same CDR3. The chain carries TRBV5-1 and TRBJ2-7; D is unclear. Germline CDR1 SGHRS, CDR2 YFSETQ. V lost 0 bases to trimming and J lost 2 bases, with 6 bases between them. The CDR3 extends over 13 amino acids. CDR3 protein: CASSLESAYEQYF. The DNA of the CDR3 is TGCGCCAGCAGCTTGGAAAGCGCCTACGAGCAGTACTTC.

V gene TRBV5-1 combines with J gene TRBJ2-2; D is ambiguous. V gave up 8 bases and J gave up 7 bases, with 9 bases separating them. The CDR3 length is 11 residues. CDR1 SGHRS and CDR2 YFSETQ come from the germline V gene. CDR3 loop: CASTLGGELFF. The CDR3 DNA sequence: TGCGCCAGTACCCTCGGCGGGGAGCTGTTTTTT.

V usage is TRBV30 and J usage is TRBJ2-3, with 7 bases matching TRBD2. Trimming took 5 bases from V and 1 from J; bases not matched to a gene: 6. The CDR3 is 14 residues long. In germline, CDR1 is GTSNPN, CDR2 SVGIG (reference sequence). CDR3 amino acids: CAWGKLARTDTQYF. CDR3 nucleotide sequence: TGTGCCTGGGGGAAACTAGCGCGCACAGATACGCAGTATTTT.

The V gene is TRBV9, the J gene TRBJ2-1; 8 bases match TRBD1. Germline V gene sequence: CDR1 SGDLS, CDR2 YYNGEE. V gave up 3 bases and J gave up 10 bases; unmatched junction bases: 12. The CDR3 covers 15 residues. In nucleotides, the CDR3 is TGTGCCAGCAGCGACCGGGACAGGACACCAGGGGAGCAGTTCTTC. As protein: CASSDRDRTPGEQFF.

DNA of the CDR3: TGTGCCAGCAGGTACAGGGATTCTGGGGGCGATGAAAAACTGTTTTTT. It is translated as CASRYRDSGGDEKLFF. The J gene is TRBJ1-4, the V gene TRBV6-6, with a weak D call TRBD1 (6 bases). Germline assignment: CDR1 MNHNY and CDR2 SVGAGI (reference sequence). This CDR3 is 16 amino acids long. Trimming took off 6 bases at V and 6 bases at J, with 20 bases between the two ends.

The genes are TRBV28 and TRBJ2-1, with 9 nucleotides matching TRBD2. Germline V CDR1 and CDR2: MDHEN, SYDVKM. CDR3 length: 15 residues. Germline trimming cut 10 bases from V and 7 bases from J; bases unmatched to any gene: 14. The DNA for the CDR3 is TGTGCCACCCGACCTCTAGCGGGGCCTTTTAATGAGCAGTTCTTC. Encoded protein: CATRPLAGPFNEQFF.

The V and J genes are TRBV4-3 and TRBJ2-7, with 12 bases aligning to TRBD2. Losses at the gene ends were 1 base for V and 5 bases for J; bases not matched to a gene: 6. The CDR3 contains 16 residues. CDR1 is LGHNA, CDR2 YSLEER, per germline. The DNA of the CDR3 is TGCGCCAGCAGCCAAGTACTAGCGGGAGGTCCTAACGAGCAGTACTTC. Its translation is CASSQVLAGGPNEQYF.

V and J are TRBV7-2 and TRBJ2-5; 13 bases line up with TRBD2. This CDR3 is built from 19 residues. Germline lookup yields CDR1 SGHTA and CDR2 FQGNSA. The V segment lost 1 base and the J segment 4 bases; nucleotides outside the gene matches: 12. The DNA for the CDR3 is TGTGCCAGCAGCTTAGGCTTATCGAGGGGACTAGCGGGGACAGAGACCCAGTACTTC. This gives the protein CASSLGLSRGLAGTETQYF.

This clone was seen just once. V is TRBV27 and J is TRBJ1-2, with 7 bases fitting TRBD1. Germline CDR1 is MNHEY and CDR2 is SMNVEV (reference sequence). This CDR3 spans 13 amino acids. V was clipped by 8 bases and J by 1 base; unmatched bases: 4. CDR3 protein: CASGNRGNYGYTF. The CDR3 DNA sequence: TGTGCCAGCGGTAACAGGGGTAACTATGGCTACACCTTC.

J is TRBJ2-1 and V is TRBV28, with D possibly matching TRBD2 (7 bases). Trimming cost V 5 bases and J 9 bases, with 20 bases left between them. Per the germline V gene, CDR1 is MDHEN and CDR2 is SYDVKM. This CDR3 is built from 15 residues. Here the CDR3 DNA reads TGTGCCAGCAGTCCCACCGTAGTGGGAGGGGGTGAGCAGTTCTTC. This codes for CASSPTVVGGGEQFF.

The chain is built from TRBV6-7 and TRBJ2-6; perhaps TRBD1 as D (5 bases). TRBV6-7 is identified as an open reading frame with a role that is uncertain. CDR3 size: 16 residues. With 10 bases removed from V and 0 bases from J, the gap between germline ends came to 16 bases. The CDR3 here is CANRIPDSSGANVLTF. The CDR3 DNA follows: TGTGCCAACCGAATCCCTGACAGCTCTGGGGCCAACGTCCTGACTTTC.

The rearrangement joins TRBV7-8 to TRBJ1-4, with 8 bases matching TRBD1. The germline CDR1 and CDR2 sequences are SGHVS and FQNEAQ. V lost 4 bases and J lost 7; bases outside the gene matches: 2. This CDR3 has 13 residues. The CDR3 DNA sequence: TGTGCCAGCAGCTGGGGGACAGGTGAAAAACTGTTTTTT. This encodes CASSWGTGEKLFF.

The V gene is TRBV5-1, the J gene TRBJ2-7; D remains unclear. V lost 5 bases and J 7 bases, leaving 16 bases between the germline ends. Germline values: CDR1 SGHRS, CDR2 YFSETQ. The CDR3 is 13 residues long. CDR3 coding DNA: TGCGCCAGCAGAACGCCCGGAGAGAAAGAGCAGTACTTC. It is translated as CASRTPGEKEQYF.

The V and J genes are TRBV30 and TRBJ2-7, with D perhaps matching TRBD2 (6 bases). This CDR3 has 13 amino acids. Trimming took off 4 bases at V and 0 bases at J, with 10 bases between the two ends. Germline V gene lookup returns CDR1 GTSNPN and CDR2 SVGIG (reference sequence). The CDR3 DNA reads as TGTGCCTGGAATGACGGGGGCTCCTACGAGCAGTACTTC. It codes for CAWNDGGSYEQYF.

This rearrangement joins TRBV27 to TRBJ2-1; 12 nucleotides agree with TRBD2. Germline trimming cut 5 bases from V and 10 bases from J; bases unmatched to any gene: 6. CDR1 is MNHEY, CDR2 SMNVEV, per germline (reference sequence). CDR3 length equals 14 residues. CDR3 region: CASSRTSGNREQFF. In DNA, the CDR3 is TGTGCCAGCAGTAGGACTAGCGGGAACCGGGAGCAGTTCTTC.

The chain has TRBV5-6 and TRBJ2-1, with D possibly matching TRBD2 (6 bases). CDR1 SGHDT and CDR2 YYEEEE come from the germline V gene. Trimming removed 4 bases at V and 10 bases at J, with 15 bases between. The length of the CDR3 is 13 residues. The CDR3 region is CASSTGLAREQFF. The CDR3 DNA reads as TGTGCCAGCAGCACGGGACTGGCCCGCGAGCAGTTCTTC.

The genes are TRBV4-1 and TRBJ2-4; a possible D gene is TRBD1 (6 bases). Between the trimmed V and J ends, which lost 1 base and 8 bases, there was a span of 18 bases. The CDR3 has 16 residues. The germline CDR1 and CDR2 sequences are MGHRA and YSYEKL. This CDR3 is CASSQAPDRSRDIQYF. The CDR3 nucleotides read TGCGCCAGCAGCCAAGCACCCGACAGGTCTAGGGACATTCAGTACTTC.

V and J are TRBV5-1 and TRBJ2-5; 9 bases are shared with TRBD1. The CDR3 totals 14 residues. Germline CDR1 and CDR2: SGHRS and YFSETQ. V was clipped by 4 bases and J by 5 bases; unmatched bases: 6. In DNA, the CDR3 is TGCGCCAGCAGCGCCCCGGACAGGGGTGAGACCCAGTACTTC. It encodes CASSAPDRGETQYF.

The chain couples TRBV7-8 to TRBJ1-5; D call uncertain. CDR3 length: 10 residues. The germline CDR1 and CDR2 sequences are SGHVS and FQNEAQ. V was trimmed by 6 bases and J by 8 bases, leaving 5 bases between them. The chain's CDR3 is CASRVEPQHF. In nucleotides, the CDR3 is TGTGCCAGCAGGGTAGAGCCCCAGCATTTT. Complete variable domain (other parts from reference TRBV7-8 and TRBJ1-5): GAGVSQSPRYKVAKRGQDVALRCDPISGHVSLFWYQQALGQGPEFLTYFQNEAQLDKSGLPSDRFFAERPEGSVSTLKIQRTQQEDSAVYLCASRVEPQHFGDGTRLSIL.

The chain employs TRBV6-5 and TRBJ1-1; tentative D call: TRBD1 (6 bases). V gave up 6 bases and J gave up 0 bases, with 14 bases separating them. CDR3 size: 15 residues. Germline V CDR1 and CDR2: MNHEY, SVGAGI. The CDR3 coding sequence is TGTGCCAGCAGGGGGGCCTCCAGCATGAACACTGAAGCTTTCTTT. This translates into CASRGASSMNTEAFF.

The rearrangement links TRBV7-6 to TRBJ2-7, with D possibly being TRBD1 (5 bases). Deletions cut 4 bases from V and 4 bases from J, with 17 bases between. This CDR3 is 15 amino acids long. Germline CDR1 reads SGHVS; CDR2 reads FNYEAQ. CDR3 protein: CASSSRQGLSYEQYF. In DNA form, the CDR3 reads TGTGCCAGCAGCTCAAGGCAGGGATTGAGTTACGAGCAGTACTTC.

The CDR3 bases are TGTGCCAGCAGTTCCAGATCGGGGCAGGGGAATGGGGATGGGGAGCTGTTTTTT. It translates to CASSSRSGQGNGDGELFF. The chain recombines TRBV27 with TRBJ2-2; D may be TRBD1 (6 bases). V shed 4 bases and J shed 8 bases, with 26 bases lying between them. This CDR3 is 18 amino acids long. Looked up from germline, CDR1 is MNHEY and CDR2 is SMNVEV (reference sequence).

The rearrangement joins TRBV9 to TRBJ2-7, with D possibly TRBD2 on 6 matching bases. The CDR3 totals 13 residues. V gave up 3 bases and J gave up 6 bases, with 13 bases separating them. Per germline, CDR1 SGDLS and CDR2 YYNGEE. CDR3 loop: CASSAGFGGEQYF. Written as DNA, the CDR3 is TGTGCCAGCAGCGCCGGATTCGGGGGCGAGCAGTACTTC. The full variable domain, its missing parts supplied by reference TRBV9 and TRBJ2-7, is DSGVTQTPKHLITATGQRVTLRCSPRSGDLSVYWYQQSLDQGLQFLIQYYNGEERAKGNILERFSAQQFPDLHSELNLSSLELGDSALYFCASSAGFGGEQYFGPGTRLTVT.

The V and J genes are TRBV4-1 and TRBJ2-7, with 9 bases aligning to TRBD2. The V gene end was trimmed by 6 bases and the J gene end by 2 bases; junction bases not matched to a gene: 5. The CDR3 spans 14 residues. Germline V gene lookup returns CDR1 MGHRA and CDR2 YSYEKL. Here the CDR3 DNA reads TGCGCCAGCAGGGCTAGCGGGACTGCCTACGAGCAGTACTTC. Its translation: CASRASGTAYEQYF.

This chain joins TRBV7-8 and TRBJ2-5, with 7 bases identical to TRBD2. The CDR3 loop spans 13 amino acids. J lost 5 bases, V lost 9 bases, and 9 bases had no gene match. Germline lookup yields CDR1 SGHVS and CDR2 FQNEAQ. The CDR3 nucleotides are TGTGCCAGTCATACGGGAGGATTTGAGACCCAGTACTTC. It specifies CASHTGGFETQYF.

The chain employs TRBV6-6 and TRBJ1-1; TRBD1 is a possible D gene (6 bases). The CDR3 covers 12 residues. Germline CDR1 reads MNHNY; CDR2 reads SVGAGI (reference sequence). V was trimmed by 5 bases and J by 6 bases, leaving 10 bases between them. CDR3 protein: CASSQGFAEAFF. The CDR3, as DNA: TGTGCCAGCAGTCAGGGGTTTGCTGAAGCTTTCTTT.